A selection of T cell receptor beta chains follows, all from one sample in a study of regulatory T cells in long-lasting Graves disease. In TCRdb, the multiplex PCR reads were re-called with MiXCR into one record per CDR3 protein. The sample shows a few hundred thousand distinct CDR3 sequences, approximately 23% of them seen only once. Material: peripheral blood mononuclear cells (PBMCs), obtained when the disease was refractory, from a patient treated with antithyroid drugs. The receptors derive from a female donor with Graves disease. Both conserved end residues are part of each CDR3. D genes are given only for firm matches.

cdr3_aa	d_call	v_call	j_call
CASSHLTGANTEAFF	TRBD1	TRBV14	TRBJ1-1
CASGLAGRTEAFF	NA	TRBV12-5	TRBJ1-1
CASSTGSGGGYGYTF	NA	TRBV19	TRBJ1-2
CASSLSGVVAGVEGESYNSPLHF	NA	TRBV27	TRBJ1-6
CSAWTSGVRSEQYF	TRBD2	TRBV20-1	TRBJ2-7
CASSLGRPGTEAFF	NA	TRBV13	TRBJ1-1
CASSPHGQPQHF	NA	TRBV12-3/TRBV12-4	TRBJ1-5
CASSRGDYEQYF	NA	TRBV19	TRBJ2-7
CSASQMTGTSGVGETQYF	TRBD2	TRBV20-1	TRBJ2-5
CATSRDPVSGQPQHF	NA	TRBV15	TRBJ1-5
CASGPPLHF	NA	TRBV28	TRBJ1-6
CASSMGQAYSSGANVLTF	NA	TRBV19	TRBJ2-6
CASSPGTLDVLTF	NA	TRBV19	TRBJ2-6
CASSRTVNYGYTF	NA	TRBV12-3/TRBV12-4	TRBJ1-2
CAWRGDRGRTGELFF	TRBD1	TRBV30	TRBJ2-2
CASSYSVGLNQPQHF	NA	TRBV6-2/TRBV6-3	TRBJ1-5
CASSPRGTGELFF	NA	TRBV7-8	TRBJ2-2
CASSWGGDEQYF	TRBD2	TRBV11-2	TRBJ2-7
CASSSKYDEQYF	NA	TRBV7-9	TRBJ2-7
CATSGAGSLSGANVLTF	NA	TRBV24-1	TRBJ2-6
CASSYPASGGYRETQYF	TRBD2	TRBV6-5	TRBJ2-5
CASSVESSGSGEQFF	TRBD2	TRBV9	TRBJ2-1
CASSLGPANYGYTF	NA	TRBV11-3	TRBJ1-2
CASSLRGLAPDTQYF	TRBD2	TRBV7-2	TRBJ2-3
CASSLGVEDGFGYTF	NA	TRBV7-2	TRBJ1-2
CASSTTSLRMYEQYF	NA	TRBV6-1	TRBJ2-7
CAFNKQGDYGYTF	TRBD1	TRBV30	TRBJ1-2
CASSPPTGNYGYTF	NA	TRBV18	TRBJ1-2
CASVQKETQYF	NA	TRBV2	TRBJ2-5
CSVPTGGYGYTF	TRBD1	TRBV20-1	TRBJ1-2
CASSYNGDSYEQYF	NA	TRBV6-5	TRBJ2-7
CASSFIQGNTEAFF	NA	TRBV28	TRBJ1-1
CSVMKGTDTEAFF	NA	TRBV29-1	TRBJ1-1
CASSGGSSGANVLTF	NA	TRBV7-3	TRBJ2-6